Listed here is a single T cell receptor (beta chain). There are 17 residues in the CDR3. V lost 3 bases and J lost 2, with 19 bases in between. Looked up from germline, CDR1 is PRHDT and CDR2 is FYEKMQ (reference sequence). These data come from a study of blood T cell repertoires in COVID-19. For the study at large: Researchers got acute and convalescent COVID-19 samples from the United States, Italy and Spain. T cells, B-cell-depleted T cells, or PBMCs provided the cDNA or gDNA that served as material.

TCRdb's copy holds only in-frame clones and misses some; the assay was immunoSEQ multiplex PCR. The data hold some 200,000 clones, with more than 65% observed a single time. The chain uses TRBV13 and TRBJ2-5, with a tentative D call TRBD2 (7 bases). The TCR comes from a woman aged 55 to 70 with acute or convalescent COVID-19. Sequencing input: peripheral blood. In nucleotides, the CDR3 is TGTGCCAGCAGCTTGTCGGGGGGCAGTGATTTTCAAGAGACCCAGTACTTC. Its protein is CASSLSGGSDFQETQYF.